The count of the clone carrying this T cell receptor (beta chain) is one. This CDR3 contains 16 residues. The V end lost 4 bases, the J end lost 0 bases, and 16 bases lay between the germline ends. Germline V lookup: CDR1 SGHTA, CDR2 FQGTGA. This entry comes from a study of Ad26.COV2.S vaccination and SARS-CoV-2 variants. Looking at the study overall: As a participant in COV1001, the donor was in the Ad26.COV2.S trial arm. Ad26.COV2.S shots went into the muscle once or twice, 56 days apart.

Some clones are missing from TCRdb's copy, which holds only in-frame ones; the method was immunoSEQ multiplex PCR. In the table there are roughly 300,000 clones, roughly nine tenths of which are singletons. The treatment was: some 20 received Ad26.COV2.S at low or high dose, single or two shots; 5 received placebo; per-sample allocation not given. Vaccine and placebo recipients were sampled on day 63 after the first injection. The chain links TRBV7-3 to TRBJ2-7; D gene ambiguous. The clonotype was recovered from a person aged 18-65 years who received the Ad26.COV2.S COVID-19 vaccine or a placebo. This specimen was peripheral blood, taken in a trial of Ad26.COV2.S vaccine versus placebo. CDR3 region: CASSSYPGPGSYEQYF. The CDR3 DNA is TGTGCCAGCAGCTCTTACCCCGGGCCGGGCTCCTACGAGCAGTACTTC.